Listed below are T cell receptor beta chains from one sample, sequenced in a study of breast tumors, draining lymph nodes, adjacent tissues. Each CDR3 protein is one row after TCRdb ran MiXCR on the multiplex PCR reads. This table holds 50,000 to 65,000 distinct CDR3 sequences, 35% to 50% found once. The sample consisted of breast tumor tissue. The source is a female donor with breast cancer. Some clones in this sample may be carry-over from other donors' samples. Each CDR3 is given with its conserved first and last residue. D genes are given only for firm matches. Rows give clone size only sometimes, using once, few, many, or a class for an expanded clone.

V	J	D	size	CDR3	DNA
TRBV5-1	TRBJ2-7	.	many	CASRSLTSGTYEQYF	TGCGCCAGCAGATCCCTCACCAGCGGAACCTACGAGCAGTACTTC
TRBV7-2	TRBJ1-5	TRBD1	.	CASSLAGQGVDAYEHF	TGTGCCAGCAGCTTAGCGGGACAGGGCGTAGACGCCTACGAGCATTTT
TRBV10-3	TRBJ2-2	.	many	CAISADRHTGELFF	TGTGCCATCAGTGCTGACAGGCACACCGGGGAGCTGTTTTTT
TRBV9	TRBJ2-1	.	.	CASSVGQFF	TGTGCCAGCAGCGTAGGACAGTTCTTC
TRBV15	TRBJ2-3	TRBD2	.	CATSRDGAGGPTDTQYF	TGTGCCACCAGCAGAGATGGGGCGGGAGGGCCGACAGATACGCAGTATTTT
TRBV6-5	TRBJ2-7	.	.	CASSSSGTLYGQCF	TGTGCCAGCAGTTCCTCCGGGACTCTATACGGGCAGTGCTTC
TRBV6-4	TRBJ1-2	TRBD1	once	CASSELPGQGRTGYTF	TGTGCCAGCAGTGAATTGCCGGGACAGGGGCGCACTGGCTACACCTTC
TRBV12-3/TRBV12-4	TRBJ2-5	.	.	CASSGDTGGSETQYF	TGTGCCAGCAGTGGGGACACCGGGGGCAGTGAGACCCAGTACTTC
TRBV5-1	TRBJ1-5	TRBD1	many	CASSAGTGNQPQHF	TGCGCCAGCAGCGCGGGGACAGGCAATCAGCCCCAGCATTTT
TRBV20-1	TRBJ2-2	TRBD2	once	CSASGRAGGELFF	TGCAGTGCTAGCGGGAGGGCCGGGGGGGAGCTGTTTTTT
TRBV6-2/TRBV6-3	TRBJ2-5	.	once	CASRRLGTFPETRYF	TGTGCCAGCAGAAGACTAGGAACTTTTCCAGAGACCCGGTACTTC
TRBV15	TRBJ2-2	TRBD1	once	CATSSSEIWDRGTGELFF	TGTGCCACCAGCAGCTCAGAGATATGGGACAGGGGGACCGGGGAGCTGTTTTTT
TRBV5-6	TRBJ1-2	.	few	CASSLRGDDGYTF	TGTGCCAGCAGCTTGAGAGGGGATGACGGCTACACCTTC
TRBV5-6	TRBJ2-2	TRBD2	many	CASSLVSGRTGELFF	TGTGCCAGCAGCTTGGTGAGCGGGAGGACCGGGGAGCTGTTTTTT
TRBV25-1	TRBJ2-1	TRBD2	once	CARGTSGIVLNEQSF	TGTGCTAGAGGGACTAGCGGGATTGTTTTGAATGAGCAGTCCTTC
TRBV12-3/TRBV12-4	TRBJ1-4	.	many	CASSRDSEKLFF	TGTGCCAGCAGTCGGGATAGTGAAAAACTGTTTTTT